Each of the 28 T cell receptor beta chains below was sequenced from the same sample in a study of T cells in Graves' hyperthyroidism and ophthalmopathy. Template material for amplifying TCR beta CDR3 regions consisted of RNA transcripts. HTBI primers were the set used in a first-round RT-PCR of the TCR CDR3. One entry per CDR3 protein results from TCRdb running MiXCR on the multiplex PCR reads. Of 530,000 or so distinct CDR3 sequences detected, under 60% appear once; the ten largest clones hold around 7.7%. The specimen sequenced was peripheral blood or thyroid tissue (not recorded which). The receptors here all came from a young woman with Graves' hyperthyroidism.

This clonotype was counted at least ten times. This chain links TRBV3-1 with TRBJ2-5, with 8 bases matching TRBD1. V lost 4 bases and J lost 1; bases outside the gene matches: 8. Germline lookup yields CDR1 LGHDT and CDR2 YNNKEL (reference sequence). CDR3 length equals 16 residues. CDR3 DNA: TGTGCCAGCAGCCCCAGGGCCGGGACAGGCCAAGAGACCCAGTACTTC. Translation gives CASSPRAGTGQETQYF.

V usage is TRBV20-1 and J usage is TRBJ1-2; 10 bases match TRBD1. The length of the CDR3 is 13 residues. CDR1 and CDR2 (germline): DFQATT, SNEGSKA (reference sequence). The junction had 6 bases not matched to a gene; V was cut back by 6 bases and J by 5 bases. Here the CDR3 reads CSAARTGGYGYTF. Written as DNA, the CDR3 is TGCAGTGCCGCAAGGACAGGGGGTTATGGCTACACCTTC.

This clonotype came up many times. The chain's CDR3 is CASTNLLGLAGPYEQYF. CDR3 DNA: TGTGCCAGCACCAATCTCCTAGGACTAGCGGGGCCCTACGAGCAGTACTTC. The chain joins TRBV11-2 to TRBJ2-7, with 12 bases matching TRBD2. J lost 2 bases, V lost 7 bases, and 12 bases had no gene match. Germline V lookup: CDR1 SGHAT, CDR2 FQNNGV. The CDR3 covers 17 residues.

V and J are TRBV5-5 and TRBJ1-5, with 12 bases lining up with TRBD2. Matching the DNA end better, TRBJ2-3 makes the J call doubtful. CDR1 and CDR2 (germline): SGHKS, YYEKEE (reference sequence). The CDR3 length is 17 residues. CDR3 sequence: CASSFGTSGLSTDTQYF. The CDR3 region has the DNA TGTGCCAGCAGCTTCGGGACTAGCGGGCTAAGCACAGATACGCAGTATTTT.

The table lists this clonotype with a count of one. An end of the junction does not agree with germline; a read error may underlie this. The chain couples TRBV19 to TRBJ1-6, with 9 nucleotides matching TRBD1. The germline CDR1 and CDR2 sequences are LNHDA and SQIVND (reference sequence). This CDR3 has 13 amino acids. The CDR3 coding sequence is TGCGCCAGTAGTATGACAGGGGGGACACCCCTCCACTTT. As protein: CASSMTGGTPLHF.

This clonotype was detected ten times or more. The chain uses TRBV27 and TRBJ1-2; 7 bases map to TRBD1. Germline V CDR1 and CDR2: MNHEY, SMNVEV (reference sequence). The CDR3 sequence is 13 residues long. The junction had 4 bases not matched to a gene; V was cut back by 5 bases and J by 4 bases. The CDR3 sequence: CASSRQGGYGYTF. The CDR3 DNA sequence: TGTGCCAGCAGTCGACAGGGAGGCTATGGCTACACCTTC.

Comment on this clonotype: Just one base apart from a much larger clone, this may be a read error. Because it lacks the conserved phenylalanine or tryptophan at the end, this CDR3 is likely a read error. This chain joins TRBV19 and TRBJ1-5; 11 bases are shared with TRBD1. Per germline, CDR1 LNHDA and CDR2 SQIVND (reference sequence). This CDR3 region has 18 residues. Trimming took 8 bases from V and 6 from J; bases not matched to a gene: 18. CDR3 nucleotide sequence: TGTGCCAGTGAGAGATGGACAGGGGGCCCGGGTGGTGTTCAGCCCCAGCATCTT. This sequence encodes CASERWTGGPGGVQPQHL.

This clonotype was seen at least ten times. The CDR3 nucleotides read TGTGCCAGCAGTGAAGTTCAGAAAAATCAGCCCCAGCATTTT. The encoded protein is CASSEVQKNQPQHF. V gene TRBV2 combines with J gene TRBJ1-5; no clear D. CDR1 SNHLY and CDR2 FYNNEI come from the germline V gene. The CDR3 totals 14 residues. Trimming removed 1 base at V and 4 bases at J, with 8 bases between. Complete variable domain (other parts from reference TRBV2 and TRBJ1-5): EPEVTQTPSHQVTQMGQEVILRCVPISNHLYFYWYRQILGQKVEFLVSFYNNEISEKSEIFDDQFSVERPDGSNFTLKIRSTKLEDSAMYFCASSEVQKNQPQHFGDGTRLSIL.

The chain is built from TRBV6-5 and TRBJ1-5; 10 bases fit TRBD1. The germline gives CDR1 MNHEY, CDR2 SVGAGI. V lost 2 bases and J lost 11; bases outside the gene matches: 12. The CDR3 consists of 16 residues. The CDR3 bases are TGTGCCAGCAGTTACCACGGGACAGGGGTCGAAGAGACCCAGCATTTT. It specifies CASSYHGTGVEETQHF.

This clonotype was recorded at least ten times. V gene TRBV4-1 combines with J gene TRBJ2-5; 7 nucleotides line up with TRBD1. Germline CDR1 reads MGHRA; CDR2 reads YSYEKL. After removal of 5 bases from V and 4 bases from J, the junction contained 13 bases not matched to a gene. The CDR3 has 16 amino acids. The CDR3 region is CASSSRARTGLETQYF. The CDR3 DNA reads as TGCGCCAGCAGCTCGAGGGCTAGGACAGGATTAGAGACCCAGTACTTC.

This clonotype was counted at least ten times. The chain is built from TRBV5-4 and TRBJ2-7; 7 positions match TRBD2. Germline V CDR1 and CDR2: SGHNT, YYREEE (reference sequence). This CDR3 has 13 residues. V gave up 4 bases and J gave up 4 bases; unmatched junction bases: 5. CDR3: CASSARGEYEQYF. The CDR3 DNA sequence: TGTGCCAGCAGCGCCCGGGGGGAGTACGAGCAGTACTTC. The complete variable domain, with remaining parts taken from reference TRBV5-4 and TRBJ2-7, reads ETGVTQSPTHLIKTRGQQVTLRCSSQSGHNTVSWYQQALGQGPQFIFQYYREEENGRGNFPPRFSGLQFPNYSSELNVNALELDDSALYLCASSARGEYEQYFGPGTRLTVT.

This clonotype has ten or more counts. This rearrangement joins TRBV9 to TRBJ2-5; tentatively, D is TRBD2 (6 bases). Germline-derived CDR1 and CDR2 are SGDLS and YYNGEE. The CDR3 has 14 amino acids. Trimming removed 4 bases at V and 4 bases at J, with 14 bases between. The CDR3 DNA sequence: TGTGCCAGCAGCCTGCAGGAGGGGCGAGAGACCCAGTACTTC. Protein sequence: CASSLQEGRETQYF.

This clonotype is a singleton in its sample. A much larger clone lies a single base off, so this may be a read error. V is TRBV6-2 or TRBV6-3 and J is TRBJ1-4; 7 nucleotides match TRBD1. Germline loops: CDR1 MNHEY, CDR2 SVGEGT. The J segment lost 5 bases and the V segment lost 1 base, leaving 1 base of the junction unmatched. The CDR3 is 14 residues long. The CDR3 DNA reads as TGTGCCAGCAGTTACTGGGACAGCAATGAAAAACTGTTTTTT. Amino acid sequence: CASSYWDSNEKLFF.

The J gene is TRBJ2-1, the V gene TRBV24-1; 7 positions agree with TRBD1. This CDR3 is 12 amino acids long. Germline V gene lookup returns CDR1 KGHDR and CDR2 SFDVKD. V shed 3 bases and J 13 bases; nucleotides not matched to a gene: 5. CDR3 residues: CATSDGRDRQFF. CDR3 DNA: TGTGCCACCAGTGATGGCCGGGACAGACAGTTCTTC.

J is TRBJ2-1 and V is TRBV4-1; the D is unclear. Deletions cut 1 base from V and 0 bases from J, with 16 bases between. The CDR3 length is 18 residues. Germline V gene lookup returns CDR1 MGHRA and CDR2 YSYEKL. The DNA for the CDR3 is TGCGCCAGCAGCCAAGTTGATATGGGCTTTCGCTCCTACAATGAGCAGTTCTTC. It is translated as CASSQVDMGFRSYNEQFF.

This clonotype was seen a handful of times. V gene TRBV12-5 combines with J gene TRBJ2-5; 9 bases align to TRBD1. The CDR3 extends over 17 amino acids. In germline, CDR1 is LGHNT, CDR2 FRNRAP. V lost 1 base to trimming and J lost 1 base; unmatched junction nucleotides: 7. CDR3 DNA sequence: TGTGCTAGTGGTTTGGGCACAGGGGGCCAGGTCCAAGAGACCCAGTACTTC. It codes for CASGLGTGGQVQETQYF. Supplemented by reference TRBV12-5 and TRBJ2-5, the full variable domain reads DARVTQTPRHKVTEMGQEVTMRCQPILGHNTVFWYRQTMMQGLELLAYFRNRAPLDDSGMPKDRFSAEMPDATLATLKIQPSEPRDSAVYFCASGLGTGGQVQETQYFGPGTRLLVL.

The rearrangement uses TRBV20-1 and TRBJ2-7, with 9 bases identical to TRBD2. CDR1 is DFQATT and CDR2 is SNEGSKA in the germline V gene (reference sequence). The CDR3 runs to 12 residues. The junction had 5 bases not matched to a gene; V was cut back by 6 bases and J by 5 bases. The CDR3 sequence: CSALAGTDEQYF. In nucleotides, the CDR3 is TGCAGTGCCCTAGCGGGAACGGACGAGCAGTACTTC.

The chain is built from TRBV24-1 and TRBJ1-2; D not resolved. Between the trimmed V and J ends, which lost 7 bases and 0 bases, there was a span of 17 bases. The germline V gene has CDR1 KGHDR and CDR2 SFDVKD. This CDR3 has 16 residues. The CDR3 is CATRGLAGGTNYGYTF. DNA for the CDR3: TGTGCCACCAGAGGACTAGCGGGAGGGACTAACTATGGCTACACCTTC.

The V call is TRBV7-6, the J call TRBJ1-1, with D maybe TRBD1 (6 bases). Looked up from germline, CDR1 is SGHVS and CDR2 is FNYEAQ. V lost 4 bases, J lost 5 bases, and 14 bases lay in between. This CDR3 is 14 amino acids long. CDR3 sequence (DNA): TGTGCCAGCAGCTCCCAAACAGGGAAAACTGAAGCTTTCTTT. As protein: CASSSQTGKTEAFF.

This clonotype has just a few counts. This chain links TRBV7-2 with TRBJ2-1; D is possibly TRBD2 (6 bases). V lost 6 bases to trimming and J lost 1 base, with 22 bases between them. The CDR3 length is 18 residues. CDR1 and CDR2 (germline): SGHTA, FQGNSA. The CDR3: CASSPTTTSSVSYNEQFF. The CDR3 coding sequence is TGTGCCAGCAGTCCCACAACGACTAGTTCGGTGTCCTACAATGAGCAGTTCTTC.

The gene calls are TRBV19 and TRBJ2-5; 9 nucleotides line up with TRBD1. Germline CDR1 and CDR2: LNHDA and SQIVND (reference sequence). This CDR3 spans 16 amino acids. V shed 5 bases and J 5 bases; nucleotides not matched to a gene: 12. CDR3 region: CASSSPGQGIQETQYF. The CDR3, as DNA: TGTGCCAGTAGTTCACCGGGACAGGGTATCCAGGAGACCCAGTACTTC.

This chain uses TRBV25-1 with TRBJ2-5, with 8 bases identical to TRBD2. The germline V gene encodes CDR1 MGHDK and CDR2 SYGVNS. This CDR3 is built from 18 residues. V gave up 5 bases and J gave up 0 bases; unmatched junction bases: 14. CDR3 DNA: TGTGCCAGCAGTCAATGGGCCCGGCGGGAGGTGTACCAAGAGACCCAGTACTTC. Translation: CASSQWARREVYQETQYF.

This clonotype was recorded at least ten times. The CDR3 protein is CASSFPRGDLETQYF. DNA of the CDR3: TGTGCCAGCAGCTTTCCCAGGGGTGATTTGGAGACCCAGTACTTC. This chain links TRBV7-2 with TRBJ2-5; tentatively, D is TRBD1 (6 bases). This CDR3 is built from 15 residues. Trimming shortened V by 3 bases and J by 5 bases, and 16 bases separated the two germline ends. Germline V gene data show CDR1 as SGHTA and CDR2 as FQGNSA.

The chain has TRBV7-6 and TRBJ1-4, with a possible D match to TRBD1 (6 bases). V shed 5 bases and J shed 0 bases, with 16 bases lying between them. Germline CDR1 is SGHVS and CDR2 is FNYEAQ. The CDR3 is made up of 17 amino acids. CDR3 in amino acids: CASSRGAPDATNEKLFF. CDR3 sequence (DNA): TGTGCCAGCAGCAGGGGGGCACCCGATGCAACTAATGAAAAACTGTTTTTT. Filled out from reference TRBV7-6 and TRBJ1-4, the complete variable domain reads GAGVSQSPRYKVTKRGQDVALRCDPISGHVSLYWYRQALGQGPEFLTYFNYEAQQDKSGLPNDRFSAERPEGSISTLTIQRTEQRDSAMYRCASSRGAPDATNEKLFFGSGTQLSVL.

The chain employs TRBV19 and TRBJ1-3, with D unresolved. The length of the CDR3 is 13 residues. Germline V gene sequence: CDR1 LNHDA, CDR2 SQIVND (reference sequence). Trimming shortened V by 9 bases and J by 0 bases, and 9 bases separated the two germline ends. The CDR3 sequence: CASQRYSGNTIYF. The CDR3 DNA follows: TGTGCCAGCCAGCGATACTCTGGAAACACCATATATTTT.

This clonotype was counted ten times or more. The chain joins TRBV10-3 to TRBJ1-1; D possibly corresponds to TRBD1 (5 bases). This CDR3 has 11 amino acids. CDR1 and CDR2 (germline): ENHRY, SYGVKD. Deletions cut 6 bases from V and 7 bases from J, with 9 bases between. The CDR3 is CAIRSGLEAFF. The CDR3 DNA reads TGTGCCATCAGGTCGGGGCTTGAAGCTTTCTTT.

The chain is built from TRBV20-1 and TRBJ2-6, with D unclear. The germline V gene has CDR1 DFQATT and CDR2 SNEGSKA (reference sequence). There are 13 residues in the CDR3. V lost 0 bases, J lost 4 bases, and 4 bases lay in between. Here the CDR3 DNA reads TGCAGTGCTAGAGAAACAGGGGCCAACGTCCTGACTTTC. This gives the protein CSARETGANVLTF.

This clonotype has only one observation. The chain carries TRBV7-7 and TRBJ2-7; 12 bases map to TRBD2. V dropped 1 base and J dropped 5; count of bases not matched to a gene: 6. The CDR3 runs to 16 residues. Germline V gene lookup returns CDR1 SSHAT and CDR2 FNYEAQ (reference sequence). DNA for the CDR3: TGTGCCAGCAGCTTAGGACTAGCGGGAGAAAAAAACGAGCAGTACTTC. Encoded protein: CASSLGLAGEKNEQYF.